This passage covers 24 T cell receptor beta chains from one sample sequenced in a study of T cell changes during pregnancy in multiple sclerosis. TCRdb's table, derived via immunoSEQ multiplex PCR, lists solely in-frame clones and lacks some. The sample shows roughly 42,000 clones, roughly nine tenths of them seen only once. This specimen consisted of CD4+ T cells from peripheral blood mononuclear cells, obtained in the first trimester of pregnancy. The receptors here all came from a female donor with multiple sclerosis, enrolled in a pregnancy study.

The chain is built from TRBV6-6 and TRBJ1-1; maybe TRBD1 (6 bases). V lost 2 bases, J lost 5 bases, and 12 bases lay in between. The CDR3 runs to 14 residues. Germline values: CDR1 MNHNY, CDR2 SVGAGI (reference sequence). CDR3 protein: CASSYNRAGTEAFF. Written as DNA, the CDR3 is TGTGCCAGCAGTTACAACAGGGCGGGTACTGAAGCTTTCTTT.

V is TRBV7-3 and J is TRBJ2-7; weak D call: TRBD2 (6 bases). Per the germline V gene, CDR1 is SGHTA and CDR2 is FQGTGA. V was trimmed by 0 bases and J by 2 bases, leaving 17 bases between them. The CDR3 has 17 residues. This chain's CDR3 is CASSLTGMSGPTYEQYF. The CDR3 DNA sequence: TGTGCCAGCAGCTTAACTGGGATGAGCGGGCCCACCTACGAGCAGTACTTC.

CDR3 sequence (DNA): TGTGCCAGCAGCGGGGGAGGTGGAGGTTGGGAGACCCAGTACTTC. As protein: CASSGGGGGWETQYF. The rearrangement uses TRBV5-4 and TRBJ2-5, with D possibly TRBD2 on 6 matching bases. V lost 4 bases, J lost 5 bases, and 18 bases lay in between. The V gene's germline CDR1 is SGHNT and CDR2 YYREEE (reference sequence). The CDR3 spans 15 residues.

V and J are TRBV11-3 and TRBJ1-2; 8 bases map to TRBD1. Germline CDR1 and CDR2: SGHNT and YENEEA. The length of the CDR3 is 12 residues. V lost 5 bases to trimming and J lost 8 bases; unmatched junction nucleotides: 4. The CDR3 sequence: CASSETGDGYTF. CDR3 bases: TGTGCCAGCAGCGAGACAGGGGACGGCTACACCTTC.

The chain joins TRBV7-2 to TRBJ2-7, with 10 bases fitting TRBD2. This CDR3 contains 15 residues. With 0 bases clipped from V and 2 bases from J, the junction kept 1 base outside the gene matches. The V gene's germline CDR1 is SGHTA and CDR2 FQGNSA. The CDR3 coding sequence is TGTGCCAGCAGCTTAGCAGCGGGAGGGCCCTACGAGCAGTACTTC. Its translation: CASSLAAGGPYEQYF.

This clone has more than one count but fewer than ten. The CDR3, as DNA: TGTGCCAGCGGACAGCTCCCCTACGAGCAGTACTTC. This sequence encodes CASGQLPYEQYF. This chain connects TRBV6-5 to TRBJ2-7, with D perhaps TRBD1 (6 bases). This CDR3 region has 12 residues. Germline V gene data show CDR1 as MNHEY and CDR2 as SVGAGI. V shed 8 bases and J shed 2 bases, with 10 bases lying between them.

The chain combines TRBV15 with TRBJ1-2; weak D call: TRBD1 (6 bases). Trimming removed 0 bases from V and 2 bases from J, with 13 bases in between. The CDR3 runs to 16 residues. The germline V gene has CDR1 LNHNV and CDR2 YYDKDF (reference sequence). The chain's CDR3 is CATSRDNRQENYGYTF. The CDR3 region has the DNA TGTGCCACCAGCAGAGATAACAGACAGGAGAACTATGGCTACACCTTC.

The chain employs TRBV12-1 and TRBJ2-7; TRBD2 is the table's D call and was not checked against the DNA. TRBV12-1 is termed a pseudogene. The CDR3 is 15 amino acids. The CDR3 loop is CASSFGGLAVREQYF. DNA for the CDR3: TGTGCCAGCAGCTTTGGGGGACTAGCCGTTCGCGAGCAGTACTTC.

V gene TRBV19 combines with J gene TRBJ2-3, with D possibly TRBD2 on 5 matching bases. Trimming shortened V by 11 bases and J by 4 bases, and 25 bases separated the two germline ends. The CDR3 extends over 16 amino acids. Germline V CDR1 and CDR2: LNHDA, SQIVND (reference sequence). In DNA, the CDR3 is TGTGCCTCTAAGTTAGGTCATTCGGGATTGGCAGATACGCAGTATTTT. Residues: CASKLGHSGLADTQYF.

The chain recombines TRBV29-1 with TRBJ2-7, with TRBD1 matching over 9 bases. Trimming removed 7 bases from V and 4 bases from J; junction bases left unmatched: 5. Germline-derived CDR1 and CDR2 are SQVTM and ANQGSEA. The CDR3 is made up of 12 amino acids. The CDR3 region is CSAGDREYEQYF. The CDR3 DNA is TGCAGCGCTGGGGACAGGGAGTACGAGCAGTACTTC.

This clone was recorded only once. The chain is built from TRBV19 and TRBJ2-1; TRBD2 aligns across 10 bases. The V and J ends lost 9 bases and 8 bases, in that order; junction bases with no gene match: 10. From germline, CDR1 is LNHDA and CDR2 SQIVND (reference sequence). This CDR3 spans 14 amino acids. The CDR3 region is CARSWTSGGDEQFF. CDR3 DNA sequence: TGTGCCAGATCTTGGACTAGCGGAGGGGATGAGCAGTTCTTC. The full variable domain, in which reference TRBV19 and TRBJ2-1 provide the parts outside the CDR3, is DGGITQSPKYLFRKEGQNVTLSCEQNLNHDAMYWYRQDPGQGLRLIYYSQIVNDFQKGDIAEGYSVSREKKESFPLTVTSAQKNPTAFYLCARSWTSGGDEQFFGPGTRLTVL.

CDR3 coding DNA: TGTGCCAGCAGGCCAGGGGTAACCTACAATGAGCAGTTCTTC. It codes for CASRPGVTYNEQFF. The V call is TRBV6-5, the J call TRBJ2-1; tentatively, D is TRBD1 (6 bases). Germline V gives CDR1 MNHEY, CDR2 SVGAGI. V was clipped by 6 bases and J by 2 bases, with 11 bases between them. This CDR3 spans 14 amino acids.

A single count supports this clone. The genes are TRBV7-2 and TRBJ2-3, with 13 bases fitting TRBD2. Germline loops: CDR1 SGHTA, CDR2 FQGNSA. CDR3 length equals 15 residues. Unmatched junction bases numbered 3, after V lost 3 bases and J lost 6 bases. CDR3 sequence: CASSFGLAGADTQYF. The DNA of the CDR3 is TGTGCCAGCAGCTTCGGACTAGCGGGGGCGGATACGCAGTATTTT.

The J gene is TRBJ2-1, the V gene TRBV7-2; possibly TRBD2 for D (6 bases). Germline CDR1 and CDR2: SGHTA and FQGNSA. This CDR3 has 13 residues. V gave up 4 bases and J gave up 10 bases, with 14 bases separating them. The CDR3 here is CASSYGTAGEQFF. In nucleotides, the CDR3 is TGTGCCAGCAGCTACGGGACTGCGGGGGAGCAGTTCTTC.

This clone was observed a handful of times. The CDR3 DNA sequence: TGTGCCAGCAGTGAACGCGGGGGCCCTCTTCTTTCCTACGAGCAGTACTTC. Translated: CASSERGGPLLSYEQYF. The chain carries TRBV2 and TRBJ2-7, with D perhaps TRBD2 (7 bases). Trimming left V 2 bases short and J 1 base short, with 18 bases between. The CDR3 is 17 residues long. From germline, CDR1 is SNHLY and CDR2 FYNNEI. The full variable domain, its missing parts supplied by reference TRBV2 and TRBJ2-7, is EPEVTQTPSHQVTQMGQEVILRCVPISNHLYFYWYRQILGQKVEFLVSFYNNEISEKSEIFDDQFSVERPDGSNFTLKIRSTKLEDSAMYFCASSERGGPLLSYEQYFGPGTRLTVT.

This chain connects TRBV27 to TRBJ2-7; 9 nucleotides agree with TRBD1. Germline values: CDR1 MNHEY, CDR2 SMNVEV (reference sequence). The CDR3 length is 16 residues. J lost 4 bases, V lost 4 bases, and 11 bases had no gene match. The CDR3 DNA follows: TGTGCCAGCAGTTCCGCGGCCGGGACAGGGAGGTACGAGCAGTACTTC. Its translation is CASSSAAGTGRYEQYF.

The V gene is TRBV19, the J gene TRBJ2-3; TRBD2 agrees at 14 bases. The V segment lost 4 bases and the J segment 4 bases; nucleotides outside the gene matches: 4. This CDR3 has 16 residues. Germline assignment: CDR1 LNHDA and CDR2 SQIVND (reference sequence). CDR3 sequence reads: CASSTGLAGAADTQYF. The DNA of the CDR3 is TGTGCCAGTAGTACGGGACTAGCGGGAGCCGCAGATACGCAGTATTTT.

This chain connects TRBV7-6 to TRBJ2-7; possibly TRBD2 for D (5 bases). V shed 1 base and J shed 2 bases, with 9 bases lying between them. The CDR3 is made up of 14 amino acids. Germline loops: CDR1 SGHVS, CDR2 FNYEAQ. The CDR3 DNA reads as TGTGCCAGCAGCTTAGGTAGCGAACCCTACGAGCAGTACTTC. It encodes CASSLGSEPYEQYF.

This clone appeared once. The chain joins TRBV6-1 to TRBJ1-4, with D maybe TRBD1 (6 bases). The germline V gene has CDR1 MNHNS and CDR2 SASEGT. The length of the CDR3 is 14 residues. The germline V and J ends were trimmed by 6 bases and 4 bases, with 12 bases remaining between them. DNA for the CDR3: TGTGCCAGCAGGAGAACAGGGCTTAATGAAAAACTGTTTTTT. It specifies CASRRTGLNEKLFF.

The chain couples TRBV14 to TRBJ2-1; maybe TRBD1 (5 bases). This CDR3 comprises 13 residues. Germline CDR1 and CDR2: SGHDN and FVKESK. V shed 6 bases and J shed 3 bases, with 9 bases lying between them. The CDR3 bases are TGTGCCAGCAGATTGACAGACTACAATGAGCAGTTCTTC. Its translation: CASRLTDYNEQFF.

This chain links TRBV28 with TRBJ2-7, with 8 positions matching TRBD2. The CDR3 totals 14 residues. V lost 3 bases, J lost 2 bases, and 3 bases stayed unmatched. Per germline, CDR1 MDHEN and CDR2 SYDVKM. CDR3 in DNA: TGTGCCAGCAGTTTTTCAGCGGGAGCCTACGAGCAGTACTTC. This gives the protein CASSFSAGAYEQYF.

The J gene is TRBJ2-1, the V gene TRBV27; 14 positions agree with TRBD2. V was clipped by 9 bases and J by 1 base; unmatched bases: 11. Germline CDR1 MNHEY, CDR2 SMNVEV (reference sequence). The CDR3 is 18 amino acids. CDR3 amino acids: CASNSGLAGEGSYNEQFF. Here the CDR3 DNA reads TGTGCCAGTAACTCGGGACTAGCGGGAGAAGGATCCTACAATGAGCAGTTCTTC.

The rearrangement links TRBV7-9 to TRBJ2-7, with a possible D match to TRBD2 (6 bases). The V gene lost 3 bases and the J gene lost 2 bases, with 8 bases spanning the gap. The CDR3 spans 13 residues. Germline V gives CDR1 SEHNR, CDR2 FQNEAQ (reference sequence). The CDR3 sequence is CASSFGGTYEQYF. Written as DNA, the CDR3 is TGTGCCAGCAGCTTCGGCGGGACCTACGAGCAGTACTTC.

The chain recombines TRBV11-2 with TRBJ2-4; a possible D gene is TRBD1 (7 bases). V was trimmed by 1 base and J by 10 bases, leaving 20 bases between them. CDR3 length: 16 amino acids. CDR1 and CDR2 (germline): SGHAT, FQNNGV. Here the CDR3 reads CASSLGGSRGVGIQYF. Written as DNA, the CDR3 is TGTGCCAGCAGCTTAGGCGGTAGCAGGGGGGTGGGGATTCAGTACTTC.